Each of the 20 T cell receptor beta chains below was sequenced from the same sample in a study of TIL therapy for anti-PD-1-resistant metastatic lung cancer. Time point given: pre-treatment sample, taken before nivolumab and TIL therapy. The immunoSEQ assay was v3. TCRdb keeps only in-frame clones here, not all; method: immunoSEQ multiplex PCR. The sample consists of roughly 23,000 clones, more than 65% of them appearing once. This specimen was blood, taken at baseline. These TCRs come from a person between 25 and 79 years old with non-small cell lung cancer.

This chain joins TRBV5-1 and TRBJ1-4; D gene ambiguous. This CDR3 spans 15 amino acids. Trimming stripped 0 bases from V and 5 bases from J, with 11 bases between. CDR1 is SGHRS, CDR2 YFSETQ, per germline. The CDR3 spells CASSLGPQANEKLFF. DNA of the CDR3: TGCGCCAGCAGCTTGGGTCCCCAGGCCAATGAAAAACTGTTTTTT.

CDR3 amino acids: CAWITGTGHEQYF. In DNA, the CDR3 is TGTGCCTGGATTACCGGGACAGGGCACGAGCAGTACTTC. The J gene is TRBJ2-7, the V gene TRBV30; 9 bases match TRBD1. The V and J ends lost 4 bases and 5 bases, in that order; junction bases with no gene match: 6. The CDR3 is 13 amino acids. CDR1 is GTSNPN and CDR2 is SVGIG in the germline V gene (reference sequence). Variable domain in full (rest from reference TRBV30 and TRBJ2-7): SQTIHQWPATLVQPVGSPLSLECTVEGTSNPNLYWYRQAAGRGLQLLFYSVGIGQISSEVPQNLSASRPQDRQFILSSKKLLLSDSGFYLCAWITGTGHEQYFGPGTRLTVT.

CDR3 DNA: TGTGCCAGCAGCCCCGGATCTGTTAATGAAAAACTGTTTTTT. It translates to CASSPGSVNEKLFF. The chain is built from TRBV9 and TRBJ1-4; D call uncertain. The CDR3 totals 14 residues. The germline CDR1 and CDR2 sequences are SGDLS and YYNGEE. V gave up 4 bases and J gave up 4 bases, with 11 bases separating them.

This chain connects TRBV19 to TRBJ1-2; D may be TRBD1 (6 bases). Trimming pared 9 bases from V and 2 bases from J, leaving 16 bases between. The CDR3 is made up of 14 amino acids. Per germline, CDR1 LNHDA and CDR2 SQIVND (reference sequence). CDR3 sequence: CASNHRVSNYGYTF. CDR3 coding DNA: TGTGCCAGCAATCACAGGGTCAGCAACTATGGCTACACCTTC.

The chain uses TRBV5-4 and TRBJ2-4, with 8 bases matching TRBD1. The germline V gene has CDR1 SGHNT and CDR2 YYREEE (reference sequence). There are 17 residues in the CDR3. Trimming removed 2 bases from V and 1 base from J; junction bases left unmatched: 8. This chain's CDR3 is CASSLIGQGAAKNIQYF. The CDR3 coding sequence is TGTGCCAGCAGCTTAATCGGGCAGGGGGCGGCCAAAAACATTCAGTACTTC.

This clone was observed a handful of times. The V gene is TRBV19, the J gene TRBJ2-2; D unclear. The CDR3 has 14 amino acids. V lost 1 base to trimming and J lost 6 bases, with 9 bases between them. Germline V gene lookup returns CDR1 LNHDA and CDR2 SQIVND (reference sequence). The CDR3 here is CASSIVASAGELFF. The CDR3 DNA follows: TGTGCCAGTAGTATAGTAGCCTCCGCCGGGGAGCTGTTTTTT.

The chain couples TRBV6-5 to TRBJ1-5; D may be TRBD1 (5 bases). Per germline, CDR1 MNHEY and CDR2 SVGAGI. The CDR3 is made up of 15 amino acids. Trimming stripped 0 bases from V and 7 bases from J, with 13 bases between. CDR3 sequence (DNA): TGTGCCAGCAGTTACTCCAGGGACGCTGGGCAGCCCCAGCATTTT. Its translation is CASSYSRDAGQPQHF.

The chain uses TRBV6-1 and TRBJ2-7, with TRBD1 matching 10 bases. Germline V gene sequence: CDR1 MNHNS, CDR2 SASEGT. Trimming at V came to 2 bases and at J to 3 bases, leaving 7 bases not matched to a gene. This CDR3 is 16 amino acids long. DNA for the CDR3: TGTGCCAGCAGTGAAACGCTGGGACAGGGGATCTACGAGCAGTACTTC. Its translation: CASSETLGQGIYEQYF.

Concerning this clone itself: Germline is not matched at one junction end, which may reflect a read error. The chain recombines TRBV7-3 with TRBJ2-3; D is ambiguous. The CDR3 has 12 amino acids. Germline V gives CDR1 SGHTA, CDR2 FQGTGA. This chain's CDR3 is CASSQDGVPPQF. CDR3 nucleotide sequence: TGTGCCAGCAGCCAGGATGGGGTTCCTCCTCAATTT.

The rearrangement uses TRBV5-1 and TRBJ2-4, with D uncertain. This CDR3 comprises 15 residues. The germline V and J ends were trimmed by 0 bases and 3 bases, with 10 bases remaining between them. Germline V gene lookup returns CDR1 SGHRS and CDR2 YFSETQ. CDR3 sequence: CASSLDEDFKNIQYF. Here the CDR3 DNA reads TGCGCCAGCAGCTTGGATGAAGATTTCAAAAACATTCAGTACTTC.

Here the CDR3 DNA reads TGTGCCAGCAGCTTGGGCTTAGCGCTGGATACGCAGTATTTT. This gives the protein CASSLGLALDTQYF. This sequence joins TRBV5-4 and TRBJ2-3; D perhaps matches TRBD2 (5 bases). V was trimmed by 0 bases and J by 6 bases, leaving 11 bases between them. Germline V gives CDR1 SGHNT, CDR2 YYREEE (reference sequence). The CDR3 loop spans 14 amino acids.

The chain is built from TRBV2 and TRBJ2-1, with TRBD2 identical over 7 bases. This CDR3 has 14 residues. Germline V gene sequence: CDR1 SNHLY, CDR2 FYNNEI. V shed 8 bases and J 0 bases; nucleotides not matched to a gene: 4. The CDR3 DNA follows: TGTGCCAGCTTGCGGGAGTCCTCCTACAATGAGCAGTTCTTC. As protein: CASLRESSYNEQFF.

DNA for the CDR3: TGCAGCGCCTTCGACTATGGCTACACCTTC. Encoded protein: CSAFDYGYTF. The chain is built from TRBV29-1 and TRBJ1-2; the D is unclear. The germline V and J ends were trimmed by 7 bases and 3 bases, with 6 bases remaining between them. The CDR3 totals 10 residues. Per germline, CDR1 SQVTM and CDR2 ANQGSEA.

On this clone itself: The sample has other DNA sequences that encode this CDR3 too. J is TRBJ1-1 and V is TRBV5-1; D remains ambiguous. Germline V gene data show CDR1 as SGHRS and CDR2 as YFSETQ. This CDR3 has 15 residues. Between the trimmed V and J ends, which lost 0 bases and 1 base, there was a span of 10 bases. CDR3 nucleotides: TGCGCCAGCAGCTTGGTGGGTGGCGGGAACACTGAAGCTTTCTTT. Its translation: CASSLVGGGNTEAFF.

The chain uses TRBV2 and TRBJ1-6; perhaps TRBD1 as D (5 bases). V was cut by 3 bases and J by 8 bases, with 11 bases left in between. Germline-derived CDR1 and CDR2 are SNHLY and FYNNEI. The CDR3 spans 14 residues. CDR3 sequence: CASSDQGSYSPLHF. DNA for the CDR3: TGTGCCAGCAGTGATCAGGGTTCCTATTCACCCCTCCACTTT.

The CDR3: CASSFSHGYTF. CDR3 coding DNA: TGTGCCAGCAGTTTTTCACATGGCTACACCTTC. The chain recombines TRBV28 with TRBJ1-2; D gene ambiguous. This CDR3 spans 11 amino acids. V lost 3 bases to trimming and J lost 6 bases, with 5 bases between them. The V gene's germline CDR1 is MDHEN and CDR2 SYDVKM.

This clone was observed a few times. J is TRBJ1-2 and V is TRBV6-5; tentatively, D is TRBD1 (5 bases). V shed 6 bases and J shed 9 bases, with 20 bases lying between them. The CDR3 sequence is 14 residues long. Germline CDR1 reads MNHEY; CDR2 reads SVGAGI. The CDR3: CASREQGPGHSYTF. The CDR3 bases are TGTGCCAGCAGAGAGCAGGGTCCGGGGCATAGCTACACCTTC.

This chain joins TRBV4-3 and TRBJ2-3; D call uncertain. Trimming shortened V by 0 bases and J by 6 bases, and 13 bases separated the two germline ends. This CDR3 region has 15 residues. CDR1 and CDR2 from the germline V gene are LGHNA and YSLEER. CDR3: CASSQESGPWDTQYF. CDR3 in DNA: TGCGCCAGCAGCCAAGAGTCCGGCCCCTGGGATACGCAGTATTTT.

This sequence joins TRBV5-1 and TRBJ2-3, with D maybe TRBD2 (5 bases). Germline CDR1 and CDR2: SGHRS and YFSETQ. The CDR3 is 15 residues long. Trimming left V 7 bases short and J 3 bases short, with 18 bases between. Here the CDR3 reads CASGVARMGTDTQYF. The CDR3 nucleotides read TGCGCCAGCGGGGTAGCGAGAATGGGGACAGATACGCAGTATTTT.

This clone has more than one count but fewer than ten. J is TRBJ1-6 and V is TRBV6-1; 11 nucleotides match TRBD1. V shed 1 base, J shed 10 bases, and the junction held 3 bases outside the gene matches. Germline assignment: CDR1 MNHNS and CDR2 SASEGT. The CDR3 covers 15 residues. In DNA form, the CDR3 reads TGTGCCAGCAGTGAAGATGGGACAGGGGGATCACCCCTCCACTTT. Translation: CASSEDGTGGSPLHF.